One and the same sample provided the 30 T cell receptor beta chains below, sequenced in a study of cytotoxic CD8 clonotypes in ibrutinib-treated CLL. Assay: immunoSEQ multiplex PCR; the TCRdb copy retains only in-frame clones and omits some. The top ten clones hold around 13% of a sample with some 150,000 clones, around 80% of them seen once. The sample was PBMCs, taken after 12 months of ibrutinib treatment. The source is a human donor with chronic lymphocytic leukemia.

J is TRBJ2-3 and V is TRBV5-4; 8 bases are a match to TRBD2. Germline values: CDR1 SGHNT, CDR2 YYREEE (reference sequence). The CDR3 runs 16 residues. With 0 bases clipped from V and 8 bases from J, the junction kept 11 bases outside the gene matches. CDR3 region: CASSLGLAGRGGTQYF. The CDR3 nucleotides are TGTGCCAGCAGCTTGGGCCTAGCGGGCAGAGGGGGTACGCAGTATTTT.

This chain joins TRBV12-2 and TRBJ2-3; the table's D call, TRBD2, has no DNA check behind it. TRBV12-2 is termed a pseudogene. The CDR3 totals 18 residues. CDR3: CASRSPPPSGSSTDTQYF. For the CDR3, the DNA is TGTGCAAGTCGCTCCCCCCCACCCAGCGGGAGCAGCACAGATACGCAGTATTTT.

The gene calls are TRBV6-5 and TRBJ1-4; a weak D match, TRBD1 (6 bases). The germline CDR1 and CDR2 sequences are MNHEY and SVGAGI. This CDR3 contains 14 residues. The germline V and J ends were trimmed by 8 bases and 0 bases, with 10 bases remaining between them. The CDR3 reads CASHTGSTNEKLFF. The CDR3 DNA reads as TGTGCCAGCCATACAGGGTCAACTAATGAAAAACTGTTTTTT.

V and J are TRBV30 and TRBJ2-3; 15 bases are a match to TRBD2. V gave up 8 bases and J gave up 3 bases; unmatched junction bases: 6. The germline CDR1 and CDR2 sequences are GTSNPN and SVGIG (reference sequence). CDR3 length: 15 residues. In DNA, the CDR3 is TGTGCCCGAGGGACTAGCGGGAGGTGGACAGATACGCAGTATTTT. As protein: CARGTSGRWTDTQYF.

The chain couples TRBV7-9 to TRBJ2-7, with 10 bases that match TRBD2. CDR1 SEHNR and CDR2 FQNEAQ come from the germline V gene (reference sequence). The V segment lost 4 bases and the J segment 4 bases; nucleotides outside the gene matches: 7. This CDR3 region has 15 residues. CDR3 nucleotides: TGTGCCAGCAGCTCCAGCGGGAGGGCCGTGTACGAGCAGTACTTC. It codes for CASSSSGRAVYEQYF.

The chain has TRBV30 and TRBJ2-3; unclear D gene. V lost 0 bases and J 2 bases, leaving 12 bases between the germline ends. CDR3 length equals 15 residues. Germline loops: CDR1 GTSNPN, CDR2 SVGIG (reference sequence). The CDR3 reads CAWSVRFKPTDTQYF. CDR3 DNA sequence: TGTGCCTGGAGTGTACGGTTCAAACCCACAGATACGCAGTATTTT.

The chain links TRBV18 to TRBJ2-7, with D tentatively TRBD2 (6 bases). This CDR3 has 16 residues. Trimming took off 0 bases at V and 5 bases at J, with 17 bases between the two ends. Germline lookup yields CDR1 KGHSH and CDR2 LQKENI. This CDR3 reads CASSPPLLGGKNEQYF. The CDR3 DNA follows: TGTGCCAGCTCACCACCACTTCTGGGCGGGAAAAACGAGCAGTACTTC.

The rearrangement links TRBV28 to TRBJ1-1; 7 nucleotides agree with TRBD1. CDR1 and CDR2 (germline): MDHEN, SYDVKM. With 2 bases clipped from V and 7 bases from J, the junction kept 4 bases outside the gene matches. This CDR3 spans 13 amino acids. The CDR3 loop is CASSLGRTGEAFF. For the CDR3, the DNA is TGTGCCAGCAGTTTAGGCCGGACAGGTGAAGCTTTCTTT.

The chain carries TRBV14 and TRBJ2-2, with 10 nucleotides matching TRBD2. This CDR3 is built from 17 residues. Per germline, CDR1 SGHDN and CDR2 FVKESK. The ends lost 1 base at V and 4 bases at J; junction bases unmatched: 6. The CDR3 here is CASSQGLAGRITGELFF. CDR3 sequence (DNA): TGTGCCAGCAGCCAAGGACTAGCGGGTCGTATCACCGGGGAGCTGTTTTTT.

The rearrangement joins TRBV4-1 to TRBJ1-2, with 9 bases fitting TRBD1. The CDR3 has 16 amino acids. Germline V gene sequence: CDR1 MGHRA, CDR2 YSYEKL. With 0 bases clipped from V and 4 bases from J, the junction kept 6 bases outside the gene matches. As DNA, the CDR3 is TGCGCCAGCAGCCAAGAACCGGGACAGGGCGCCTATGGCTACACCTTC. It codes for CASSQEPGQGAYGYTF.

This chain joins TRBV5-4 and TRBJ2-5; TRBD1 matches 9 bases. Germline assignment: CDR1 SGHNT and CDR2 YYREEE (reference sequence). The CDR3 consists of 17 residues. J lost 5 bases, V lost 4 bases, and 15 bases had no gene match. The CDR3 spells CASSKIRPGTGNETQYF. Written as DNA, the CDR3 is TGTGCCAGCAGCAAGATACGCCCCGGGACAGGGAATGAGACCCAGTACTTC.

In its sample, this clone was seen once. The chain joins TRBV2 to TRBJ2-3, with D unclear. This CDR3 contains 12 residues. The germline CDR1 and CDR2 sequences are SNHLY and FYNNEI. Trimming took 6 bases from V and 2 from J, leaving 6 bases between them. The CDR3, as DNA: TGTGCCAGCAGGACCAACACAGATACGCAGTATTTT. Its translation is CASRTNTDTQYF.

There are a few counts of this clone. At one boundary the junction diverges from the germline segment, which might be a read error. The chain has TRBV11-3 and TRBJ2-1, with D possibly matching TRBD1 (6 bases). Germline V lookup: CDR1 SGHNT, CDR2 YENEEA. The CDR3 has 13 amino acids. The CDR3 DNA sequence: TGTGCCAGCAGCTTAGTGGCGTCAGGGGTTATCCTCTTC. Translating gives CASSLVASGVILF.

The CDR3 bases are TGTGCCAGCAGCTTATTAGGCGGGGACCACTACGAGCAGTACTTC. Protein: CASSLLGGDHYEQYF. This chain connects TRBV7-2 to TRBJ2-7, with D possibly TRBD2 on 6 matching bases. The CDR3 totals 15 residues. Trimming took off 2 bases at V and 3 bases at J, with 14 bases between the two ends. Germline assignment: CDR1 SGHTA and CDR2 FQGNSA. Full variable domain (remainder filled in from reference TRBV7-2 and TRBJ2-7): GAGVSQSPSNKVTEKGKDVELRCDPISGHTALYWYRQSLGQGLEFLIYFQGNSAPDKSGLPSDRFSAERTGGSVSTLTIQRTQQEDSAVYLCASSLLGGDHYEQYFGPGTRLTVT.

The count of this clone is one. The chain links TRBV18 to TRBJ2-2; 14 bases match TRBD2. Looked up from germline, CDR1 is KGHSH and CDR2 is LQKENI. CDR3 length: 18 residues. Unmatched junction bases numbered 10, after V lost 3 bases and J lost 7 bases. In DNA form, the CDR3 reads TGTGCCAGCTCACCGCTTCTCGGACTAGCGGGAGGAGACGGGGAGCTGTTTTTT. Residues: CASSPLLGLAGGDGELFF.

This rearrangement joins TRBV7-8 to TRBJ2-5; D may be TRBD2 (6 bases). V dropped 2 bases and J dropped 1 base, with 14 bases sitting between them. The CDR3 is made up of 16 amino acids. CDR1 is SGHVS, CDR2 FQNEAQ, per germline. CDR3 region: CASSLRGRAPQETQYF. CDR3 coding DNA: TGTGCCAGCAGCTTACGGGGGAGAGCGCCCCAAGAGACCCAGTACTTC.

As to this clone: Because it lacks the conserved phenylalanine or tryptophan at the end, this CDR3 is likely a read error. It is unclear where the CDR3 begins or ends on the DNA, so no DNA is shown, and the CDR3 is as TCRdb lists it. The chain links TRBV18 to TRBJ1-2. The CDR3 spans 14 residues, counting both ends. Germline values: CDR1 KGHSH, CDR2 LQKENI. The CDR3 sequence is CASSPLKRQELWLQ.

The rearrangement joins TRBV7-2 to TRBJ1-1; tentatively, D is TRBD1 (5 bases). Germline V gives CDR1 SGHTA, CDR2 FQGNSA. The CDR3 is made up of 15 amino acids. V was cut by 1 base and J by 5 bases, with 14 bases left in between. In DNA form, the CDR3 reads TGTGCCAGCAGCTTAGTAGGAGCAGGGTTGACTGAAGCTTTCTTT. It codes for CASSLVGAGLTEAFF.

The chain combines TRBV7-2 with TRBJ1-2, with D possibly TRBD1 on 6 matching bases. Germline V lookup: CDR1 SGHTA, CDR2 FQGNSA. The germline V and J ends were trimmed by 1 base and 3 bases, with 9 bases remaining between them. The CDR3 length is 14 residues. The CDR3 here is CASSLGSGDYGYTF. In nucleotides, the CDR3 is TGTGCCAGCAGCTTAGGTTCAGGGGACTATGGCTACACCTTC.

J is TRBJ2-1 and V is TRBV7-8, with 9 bases matching TRBD2. This CDR3 has 17 amino acids. V dropped 3 bases and J dropped 2; count of bases not matched to a gene: 8. The germline gives CDR1 SGHVS, CDR2 FQNEAQ. CDR3 sequence: CASSLDPGTSPYNEQFF. In DNA form, the CDR3 reads TGTGCCAGCAGCTTGGATCCCGGGACTAGCCCCTACAATGAGCAGTTCTTC.

The chain links TRBV7-2 to TRBJ2-5; D is possibly TRBD2 (6 bases). Germline V gene sequence: CDR1 SGHTA, CDR2 FQGNSA. CDR3 length equals 14 residues. Trimming removed 2 bases at V and 9 bases at J, with 16 bases between. Here the CDR3 DNA reads TGTGCCAGCAGCTTACTAGCGCGGGGAGGAGCCCAGTACTTC. Translation gives CASSLLARGGAQYF.

This chain joins TRBV19 and TRBJ2-7; D remains ambiguous. CDR1 and CDR2 from the germline V gene are LNHDA and SQIVND (reference sequence). The CDR3 consists of 13 residues. Trimming cost V 7 bases and J 7 bases, with 17 bases left between them. DNA of the CDR3: TGTGCCAGTAACCAGGACGGTGACGGGGAGCAGTACTTC. Protein: CASNQDGDGEQYF.

The chain carries TRBV19 and TRBJ2-2; 11 nucleotides align to TRBD2. CDR1 and CDR2 (germline): LNHDA, SQIVND (reference sequence). V lost 5 bases, J lost 4 bases, and 15 bases stayed unmatched. The CDR3 contains 19 residues. CDR3 DNA sequence: TGTGCCAGTAGTTGCACTAGCGGGAGACAATATTGGTGCACCGGGGAGCTGTTTTTT. It translates to CASSCTSGRQYWCTGELFF.

The V call is TRBV25-1, the J call TRBJ1-5; no firm D call. CDR1 is MGHDK and CDR2 is SYGVNS in the germline V gene. The length of the CDR3 is 14 residues. The V and J ends lost 1 base and 0 bases respectively, with 4 bases between them. Written as DNA, the CDR3 is TGTGCCAGCAGTGAATTCGTTAGCAATCAGCCCCAGCATTTT. The encoded protein is CASSEFVSNQPQHF.

V gene TRBV27 combines with J gene TRBJ2-7, with TRBD1 identical over 8 bases. Unmatched junction bases numbered 2, after V lost 5 bases and J lost 2 bases. CDR3 length: 13 amino acids. The V gene's germline CDR1 is MNHEY and CDR2 SMNVEV (reference sequence). CDR3 sequence reads: CASSRTGPYEQYF. The CDR3 bases are TGTGCCAGCAGTCGGACAGGGCCCTACGAGCAGTACTTC.

V is TRBV28 and J is TRBJ1-1; 8 positions match TRBD1. The CDR3 contains 14 residues. V dropped 6 bases and J dropped 4; count of bases not matched to a gene: 7. Germline CDR1 reads MDHEN; CDR2 reads SYDVKM. The CDR3 reads CASSLTGEGTEAFF. CDR3 bases: TGTGCCAGCAGCCTGACAGGGGAGGGCACTGAAGCTTTCTTT. Variable domain in full (rest from reference TRBV28 and TRBJ1-1): DVKVTQSSRYLVKRTGEKVFLECVQDMDHENMFWYRQDPGLGLRLIYFSYDVKMKEKGDIPEGYSVSREKKERFSLILESASTNQTSMYLCASSLTGEGTEAFFGQGTRLTVV.

The chain carries TRBV4-1 and TRBJ2-5; TRBD1 is a possible D gene (6 bases). The CDR3 covers 14 residues. Germline V CDR1 and CDR2: MGHRA, YSYEKL. The V end lost 1 base, the J end lost 2 bases, and 8 bases lay between the germline ends. The CDR3 protein is CASSQGTEQETQYF. The CDR3, as DNA: TGCGCCAGCAGCCAAGGGACAGAACAAGAGACCCAGTACTTC.

This chain links TRBV29-1 with TRBJ2-1; weak D call: TRBD2 (6 bases). This CDR3 has 16 amino acids. Trimming cost V 7 bases and J 0 bases, with 19 bases left between them. CDR1 and CDR2 from the germline V gene are SQVTM and ANQGSEA. The CDR3, as DNA: TGCAGCGCTCGAACCGGGACTTCCATCTCCTACAATGAGCAGTTCTTC. Protein product: CSARTGTSISYNEQFF.

V is TRBV11-2 and J is TRBJ2-7, with TRBD2 matching 7 bases. Germline values: CDR1 SGHAT, CDR2 FQNNGV. V was clipped by 1 base and J by 4 bases; unmatched bases: 4. The CDR3 covers 14 residues. CDR3 sequence reads: CASSLVAGAYEQYF. The CDR3 DNA reads TGTGCCAGCAGCTTAGTTGCGGGAGCGTACGAGCAGTACTTC.

The J gene is TRBJ1-2, the V gene TRBV30; a weak D match, TRBD1 (6 bases). The CDR3 sequence is 15 residues long. Trimming left V 3 bases short and J 3 bases short, with 17 bases between. Germline-derived CDR1 and CDR2 are GTSNPN and SVGIG (reference sequence). In DNA, the CDR3 is TGTGCCTGGAGAGAGACAAAAGGGGGGGACTATGGCTACACCTTC. It yields the protein CAWRETKGGDYGYTF. The full variable domain, its missing parts supplied by reference TRBV30 and TRBJ1-2, is SQTIHQWPATLVQPVGSPLSLECTVEGTSNPNLYWYRQAAGRGLQLLFYSVGIGQISSEVPQNLSASRPQDRQFILSSKKLLLSDSGFYLCAWRETKGGDYGYTFGSGTRLTVV.